This T cell receptor (beta chain) was retrieved from a study of response to subunit inactivated influenza vaccine. MiXCR, run by TCRdb on the RT-PCR reads, gives a single entry per CDR3 protein. The sample yields 430,000 or so distinct CDR3 sequences, over 9.5% seen once. This CDR3 has 14 amino acids. V lost 6 bases, J lost 0 bases, and 15 bases lay in between. Germline V gene sequence: CDR1 DFQATT, CDR2 SNEGSKA (reference sequence). Overall study findings and caveats: Few new T cells, the authors suggested, are recruited by each seasonal influenza vaccination.

The table lists this clonotype with many counts. Its antigen is currently unknown. V is TRBV20-1 and J is TRBJ2-7, with D tentatively TRBD1 (6 bases). The sample consisted of PBMCs from blood, taken 45 days after vaccination. This TCR came from a man aged 45 to 65 who received an inactivated influenza vaccine. The CDR3 loop is CSAKTGGFSYEQYF. The CDR3 nucleotides read TGCAGTGCCAAGACAGGCGGTTTCTCCTACGAGCAGTACTTC.